Described below is a single T cell receptor (beta chain) sequence and its context. Antigen unknown. The entry originates in a study of T-cell memory formation after mild COVID-19. General study points: Contracting CD4+ clones lay largely in CM and EM, with CD8+ ones residing in EMRA. Pre-infection memory carried some responding clones, suggesting that cross-reactive memory joined. A second wave of clones peaked on day 37, and their SARS-CoV-2 specificity went unconfirmed.

TCRdb independently ran MiXCR on the 5' RACE reads; one entry per CDR3 protein. Counted here are over 300,000 distinct CDR3 sequences, 20% to 25% occurring once; the ten biggest clones make up approximately 22%. Trimming took 1 base from V and 6 from J; bases not matched to a gene: 14. The CDR3 is 19 residues long. Germline V gene data show CDR1 as SGHVS and CDR2 as FNYEAQ. Sequences were obtained from PBMCs or a T cell subset sorted from them (not recorded which). The TCR originated in a man younger than 35 who had mild COVID-19 (a few samples of this study predate the infection). Cell type and time point are not known. The chain uses TRBV7-6 and TRBJ2-1, with 11 bases aligning to TRBD2. The CDR3 DNA follows: TGTGCCAGCAGCTTAGTACTTGGGGTAGCGGGGGGGCCTCCCAATGAGCAGTTCTTC. This translates into CASSLVLGVAGGPPNEQFF.